This T cell receptor beta chain was recorded in a study of T cells in Graves' hyperthyroidism and ophthalmopathy. The trim removed 8 bases at V and 0 bases at J, leaving 6 bases unmatched. The CDR3 runs 15 residues. Germline lookup yields CDR1 MDHEN and CDR2 SYDVKM. TCR beta CDR3 region amplification was performed from RNA transcripts. The HTBI primer set served for first-round RT-PCR of the TCR CDR3. TCRdb independently ran MiXCR on the multiplex PCR reads; one entry per CDR3 protein. The sample carries about 720,000 distinct CDR3 sequences, 16% recorded once. The gene calls are TRBV28 and TRBJ2-1; 8 bases match TRBD2. This clonotype originated in a man in his late teens or twenties with Graves' hyperthyroidism. The sequenced sample was blood. The CDR3 region has the DNA TGTGCCAGCGCCTCGGGAGGGAGCTCCTACAATGAGCAGTTCTTC. As protein: CASASGGSSYNEQFF.